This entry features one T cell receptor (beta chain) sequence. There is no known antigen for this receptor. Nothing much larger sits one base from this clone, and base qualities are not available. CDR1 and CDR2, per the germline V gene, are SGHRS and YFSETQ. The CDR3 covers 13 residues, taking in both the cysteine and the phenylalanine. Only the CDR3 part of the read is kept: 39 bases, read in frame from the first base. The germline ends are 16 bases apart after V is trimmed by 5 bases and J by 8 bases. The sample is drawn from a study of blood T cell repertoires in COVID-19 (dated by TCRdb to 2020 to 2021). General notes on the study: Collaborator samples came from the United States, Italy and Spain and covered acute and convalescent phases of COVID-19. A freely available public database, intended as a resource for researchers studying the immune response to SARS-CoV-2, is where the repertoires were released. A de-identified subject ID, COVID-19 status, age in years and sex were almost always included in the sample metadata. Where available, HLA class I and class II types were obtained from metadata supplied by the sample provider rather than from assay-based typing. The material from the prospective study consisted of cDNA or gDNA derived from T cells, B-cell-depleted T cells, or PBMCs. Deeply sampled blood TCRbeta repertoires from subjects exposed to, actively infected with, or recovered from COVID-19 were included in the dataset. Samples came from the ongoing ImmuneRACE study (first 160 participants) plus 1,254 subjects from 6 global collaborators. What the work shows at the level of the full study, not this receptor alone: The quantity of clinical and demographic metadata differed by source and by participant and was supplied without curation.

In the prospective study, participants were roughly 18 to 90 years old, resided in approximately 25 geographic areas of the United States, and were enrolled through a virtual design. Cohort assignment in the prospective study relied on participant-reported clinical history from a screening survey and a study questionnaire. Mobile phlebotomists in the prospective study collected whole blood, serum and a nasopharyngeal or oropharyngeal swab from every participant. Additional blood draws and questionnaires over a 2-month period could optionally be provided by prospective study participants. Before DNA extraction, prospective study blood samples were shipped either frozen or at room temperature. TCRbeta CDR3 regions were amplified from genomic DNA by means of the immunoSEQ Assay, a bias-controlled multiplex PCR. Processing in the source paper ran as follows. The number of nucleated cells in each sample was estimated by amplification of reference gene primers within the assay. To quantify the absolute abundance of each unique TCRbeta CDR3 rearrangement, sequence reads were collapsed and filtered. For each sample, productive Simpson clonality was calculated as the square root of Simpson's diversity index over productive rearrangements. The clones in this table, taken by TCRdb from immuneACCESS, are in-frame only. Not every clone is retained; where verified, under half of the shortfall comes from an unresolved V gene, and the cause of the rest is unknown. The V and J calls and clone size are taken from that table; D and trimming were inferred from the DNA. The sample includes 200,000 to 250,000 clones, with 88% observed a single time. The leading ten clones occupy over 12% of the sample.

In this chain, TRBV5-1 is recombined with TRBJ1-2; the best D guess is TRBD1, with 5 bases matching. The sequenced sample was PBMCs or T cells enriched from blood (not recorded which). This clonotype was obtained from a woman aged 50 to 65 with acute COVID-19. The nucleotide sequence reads TGCGCCAGCAGGGAGGGACCCAATCAAGGCTACACCTTC. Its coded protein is CASREGPNQGYTF.